This TCR beta chain is from a study of technical replicates of blood from a handful of donors. TCRdb keeps only in-frame clones here, not all; method: immunoSEQ multiplex PCR. The sample has approximately 64,000 clones; about 90% are singletons. The CDR3 runs to 13 residues. Germline CDR1 reads SGHAT; CDR2 reads FQNNGV. V was shortened by 8 bases and J by 1 base, with 8 bases between the two germline ends. The clonotype comes from a human donor in good health. Some clones in this sample may be carry-over from other donors' samples. The sequenced sample was PBMCs. This chain connects TRBV11-2 to TRBJ2-2; a weak D match, TRBD2 (6 bases). In DNA, the CDR3 is TGTGCCAGCGTGGGGGGGAACACCGGGGAGCTGTTTTTT. Translation gives CASVGGNTGELFF.